Each of the 15 T cell receptor beta chains below was sequenced from the same sample in a study of T-cell memory formation after mild COVID-19. TCRdb processed the 5' RACE reads anew with MiXCR; each CDR3 protein has one entry. Seen here are about 350,000 distinct CDR3 sequences, roughly 15% observed once, and the top ten hold approximately 22%. Material for sequencing was PBMCs or a T cell subset sorted from them (not recorded which). Receptors were obtained from a man aged 18 to 29 who had mild COVID-19 (a few samples of this study predate the infection). Cell type and time point are not known.

This clonotype was observed a handful of times. The DNA of the CDR3 is TGCAGTGCTAGAAACCTTGGGGGAATATACAATGAGCAGTTCTTC. It is translated as CSARNLGGIYNEQFF. This rearrangement joins TRBV20-1 to TRBJ2-1; either TRBD1 or TRBD2 may fit D (5 bases each). The CDR3 spans 15 residues. V was shortened by 2 bases and J by 4 bases, with 15 bases between the two germline ends. Germline V gives CDR1 DFQATT, CDR2 SNEGSKA (reference sequence).

The gene calls are TRBV6-6 and TRBJ2-7, with 12 bases that match TRBD2. The V gene end was trimmed by 5 bases and the J gene end by 4 bases; junction bases not matched to a gene: 3. The CDR3 has 14 residues. Germline V gives CDR1 MNHNY, CDR2 SVGAGI (reference sequence). In DNA, the CDR3 is TGTGCCAGCAGTCGGACTAGCGGGGCGTACGAGCAGTACTTC. Translated, it gives CASSRTSGAYEQYF.

This clonotype occurred a few times. V usage is TRBV20-1 and J usage is TRBJ2-5; 7 bases map to TRBD2. The CDR3 is 11 amino acids. Unmatched junction bases numbered 4, after V lost 3 bases and J lost 9 bases. The germline V gene encodes CDR1 DFQATT and CDR2 SNEGSKA (reference sequence). CDR3 region: CSASPAGAQYF. CDR3 sequence (DNA): TGCAGTGCTAGTCCTGCGGGGGCCCAGTACTTC.

The chain couples TRBV20-1 to TRBJ2-1; weak D call: TRBD2 (6 bases). Trimming shortened V by 4 bases and J by 0 bases, and 16 bases separated the two germline ends. Looked up from germline, CDR1 is DFQATT and CDR2 is SNEGSKA (reference sequence). The CDR3 runs 16 residues. CDR3 amino acids: CSATDSRGSSYNEQFF. For the CDR3, the DNA is TGCAGTGCTACCGACTCGCGGGGTTCCTCCTACAATGAGCAGTTCTTC.

The chain has TRBV6-2 or TRBV6-3 and TRBJ2-5, with D hard to call. Trimming removed 7 bases at V and 5 bases at J, with 14 bases between. This CDR3 spans 13 amino acids. Germline V lookup: CDR1 MNHEY, CDR2 SVGEGT. In DNA form, the CDR3 reads TGTGCCAGCACCAAGGGTGTGTTGGAGACCCAGTACTTC. It codes for CASTKGVLETQYF.

This clonotype was counted ten times or more. The genes are TRBV7-8 and TRBJ1-2; TRBD1 aligns across 9 bases. V lost 0 bases to trimming and J lost 8 bases; unmatched junction nucleotides: 4. Germline CDR1 reads SGHVS; CDR2 reads FQNEAQ. The CDR3 has 14 amino acids. The CDR3: CASSLAGQGTGYTF. DNA for the CDR3: TGTGCCAGCAGCTTAGCCGGACAGGGGACAGGCTACACCTTC.

Notes on this clonotype: The final CDR3 position lacks the conserved phenylalanine or tryptophan, pointing to a likely read error. It is unclear where the CDR3 begins or ends on the DNA, so no DNA is shown, and the CDR3 is as TCRdb lists it. The J gene is TRBJ1-1, the V gene TRBV29-1. The CDR3 has 11 amino acids, counting both end residues. The germline V gene encodes CDR1 SQVTM and CDR2 ANQGSEA. CDR3 amino acids: CSVEDLSGPLL.

This clonotype was picked up a small number of times. V gene TRBV7-9 combines with J gene TRBJ2-5; TRBD1 aligns across 7 bases. Germline CDR1 is SEHNR and CDR2 is FQNEAQ (reference sequence). V was pared by 3 bases and J by 1 base, with 8 bases of the junction left unmatched. The length of the CDR3 is 16 residues. The CDR3 DNA is TGTGCCAGCAGCTTGTGGACAGGCGTAGTCCAAGAGACCCAGTACTTC. Protein: CASSLWTGVVQETQYF.

This clonotype was counted a few times. The chain combines TRBV12-3 or TRBV12-4 with TRBJ1-5; 7 bases map to TRBD1. Germline trimming cut 6 bases from V and 1 base from J; bases unmatched to any gene: 18. CDR3 length: 19 amino acids. CDR3 bases: TGTGCCAGCAGCAGCGACAGGGCCCTCAGTGTGATGAGCAATCAGCCCCAGCATTTT. Encoded protein: CASSSDRALSVMSNQPQHF.

This chain joins TRBV4-3 and TRBJ2-3, with 11 bases lining up with TRBD2. Unmatched junction bases numbered 10, after V lost 4 bases and J lost 7 bases. CDR3 length: 16 amino acids. Germline V lookup: CDR1 LGHNA, CDR2 YSLEER. The CDR3 loop reads CASSPTTSGAPNTQYF. DNA for the CDR3: TGCGCCAGCAGCCCGACGACTAGCGGGGCTCCAAATACGCAGTATTTT.

V is TRBV2 and J is TRBJ1-5; D perhaps matches TRBD1 (5 bases). The CDR3 is made up of 13 amino acids. V lost 7 bases and J lost 2, with 9 bases in between. In germline, CDR1 is SNHLY, CDR2 FYNNEI. CDR3 loop: CASKGRGNQPQHF. For the CDR3, the DNA is TGTGCCAGCAAGGGCAGGGGCAATCAGCCCCAGCATTTT.

Only a few counts were recorded for this clonotype. This chain links TRBV5-1 with TRBJ2-3; 12 positions match TRBD2. The germline gives CDR1 SGHRS, CDR2 YFSETQ. V lost 2 bases, J lost 1 base, and 2 bases stayed unmatched. The CDR3 has 16 amino acids. In DNA form, the CDR3 reads TGCGCCAGCAGCTTACTAGCGGGGGGCCGCACAGATACGCAGTATTTT. This gives the protein CASSLLAGGRTDTQYF.

J is TRBJ2-1 and V is TRBV28; no definite D call. The CDR3 is 18 residues long. V gave up 4 bases and J gave up 0 bases, with 19 bases separating them. Germline lookup yields CDR1 MDHEN and CDR2 SYDVKM. CDR3: CASSSWSLQTGSYNEQFF. Here the CDR3 DNA reads TGTGCCAGCAGTTCCTGGTCGTTGCAGACTGGCTCCTACAATGAGCAGTTCTTC. Together with reference TRBV28 and TRBJ2-1, the CDR3 gives the full variable domain: DVKVTQSSRYLVKRTGEKVFLECVQDMDHENMFWYRQDPGLGLRLIYFSYDVKMKEKGDIPEGYSVSREKKERFSLILESASTNQTSMYLCASSSWSLQTGSYNEQFFGPGTRLTVL.

A few counts support this clonotype. The chain combines TRBV7-3 with TRBJ1-4; TRBD1 might be the D (6 bases). The CDR3 covers 15 residues. Germline CDR1 and CDR2: SGHTA and FQGTGA. Trimming shortened V by 2 bases and J by 5 bases, and 12 bases separated the two germline ends. Here the CDR3 reads CASSLLGGENEKLFF. CDR3 DNA: TGTGCCAGCAGCTTATTAGGGGGGGAAAATGAAAAACTGTTTTTT.

This clonotype came up a few times. V gene TRBV7-2 combines with J gene TRBJ2-3, with 8 bases matching TRBD2. This CDR3 region has 18 residues. Germline V lookup: CDR1 SGHTA, CDR2 FQGNSA. V was pared by 5 bases and J by 1 base, with 14 bases of the junction left unmatched. CDR3 loop: CASSPRRGASPRTDTQYF. In DNA, the CDR3 is TGTGCCAGCAGCCCTCGGCGGGGGGCCTCGCCACGCACAGATACGCAGTATTTT.